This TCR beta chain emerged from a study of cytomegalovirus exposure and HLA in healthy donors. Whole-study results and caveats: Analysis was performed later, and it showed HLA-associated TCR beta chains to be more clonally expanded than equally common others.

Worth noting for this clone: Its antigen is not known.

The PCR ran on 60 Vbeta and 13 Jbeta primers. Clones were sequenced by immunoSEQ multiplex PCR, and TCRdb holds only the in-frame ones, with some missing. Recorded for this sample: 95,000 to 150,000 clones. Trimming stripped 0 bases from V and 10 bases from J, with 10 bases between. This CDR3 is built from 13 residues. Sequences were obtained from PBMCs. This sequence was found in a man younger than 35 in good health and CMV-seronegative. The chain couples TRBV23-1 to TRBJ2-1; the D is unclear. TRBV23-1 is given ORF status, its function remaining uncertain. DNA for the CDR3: TGCGCCAGCAGTCAATCCATCCTCAGAGAGCAGTTCTTC. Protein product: CASSQSILREQFF.